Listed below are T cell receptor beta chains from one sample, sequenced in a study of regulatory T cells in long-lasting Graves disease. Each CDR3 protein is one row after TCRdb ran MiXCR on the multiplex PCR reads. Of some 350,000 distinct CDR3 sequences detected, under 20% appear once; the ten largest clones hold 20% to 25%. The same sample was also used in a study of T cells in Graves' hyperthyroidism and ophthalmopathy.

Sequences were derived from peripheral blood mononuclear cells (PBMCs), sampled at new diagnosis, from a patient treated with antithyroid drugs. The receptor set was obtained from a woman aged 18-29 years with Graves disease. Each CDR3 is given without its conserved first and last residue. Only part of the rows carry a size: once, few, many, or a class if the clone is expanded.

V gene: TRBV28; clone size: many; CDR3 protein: ASSSGQGVSTDTQY
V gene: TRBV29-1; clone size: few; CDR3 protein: SVVPGRWGTESYGYT
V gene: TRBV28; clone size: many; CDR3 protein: ASTETGAYNEQF
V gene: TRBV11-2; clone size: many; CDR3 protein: ASSHYKEQY
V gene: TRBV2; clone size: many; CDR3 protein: ASSETSGLNNEQF
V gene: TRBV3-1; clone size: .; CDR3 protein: AGSQLPGNTEAF
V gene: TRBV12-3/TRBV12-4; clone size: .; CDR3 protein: ASSLTGDGNQPQH
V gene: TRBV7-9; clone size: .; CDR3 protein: ASSLVGGETEAF
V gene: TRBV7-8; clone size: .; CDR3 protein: ASSLARRDNEQF
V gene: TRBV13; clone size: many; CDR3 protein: ASSLSSGTRNNEQF
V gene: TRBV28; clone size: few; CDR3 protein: ASSSIIPNTEAF
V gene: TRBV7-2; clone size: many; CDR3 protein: ASSLAAGVRTEAF
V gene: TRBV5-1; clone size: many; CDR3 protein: ASSLGDTLWKTQY
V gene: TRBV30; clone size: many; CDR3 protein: AWSSRRGVEETQY
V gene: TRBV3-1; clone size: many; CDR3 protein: ASSRASGETQY
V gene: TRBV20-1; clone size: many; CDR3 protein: ATPTGNTEAF
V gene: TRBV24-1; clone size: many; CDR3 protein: ATGSRDSEQY
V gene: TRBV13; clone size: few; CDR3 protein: ASSLGGLAGSNTGELF
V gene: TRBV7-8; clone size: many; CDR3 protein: ASSLRQGGEQF
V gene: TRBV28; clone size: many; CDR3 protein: ASSLGRGNQPQH
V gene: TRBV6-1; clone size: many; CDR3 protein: ASSEVRAGRNYGYT
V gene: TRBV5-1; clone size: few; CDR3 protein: ASSLQPSGDVAYNEQF
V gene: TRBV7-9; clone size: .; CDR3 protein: ASSLDPGNYEQY
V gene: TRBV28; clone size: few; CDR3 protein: ASSSLAGPPQETQY
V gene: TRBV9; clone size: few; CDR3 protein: ASSVARGGDTGELF
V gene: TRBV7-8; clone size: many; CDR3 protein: ASSPWTGGEKLF
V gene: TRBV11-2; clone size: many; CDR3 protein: ASSLEATGLAVTPGDTQY
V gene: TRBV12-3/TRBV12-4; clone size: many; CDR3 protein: ASSSGGGWAKNIQY
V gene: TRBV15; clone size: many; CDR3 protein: ATSLLTGGYTEAF
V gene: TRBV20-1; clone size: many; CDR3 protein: SATVEPWGDEQY
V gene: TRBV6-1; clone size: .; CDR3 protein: ASTHSGSDGNEQF
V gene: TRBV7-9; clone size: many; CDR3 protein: ASSLEGQGADTQY
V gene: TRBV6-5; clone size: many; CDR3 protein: ASSYSARGLVVNTEAF
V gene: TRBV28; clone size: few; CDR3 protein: ASRGSGRARYEQF
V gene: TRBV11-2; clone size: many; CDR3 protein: ASSLRGPGQGYNEQF